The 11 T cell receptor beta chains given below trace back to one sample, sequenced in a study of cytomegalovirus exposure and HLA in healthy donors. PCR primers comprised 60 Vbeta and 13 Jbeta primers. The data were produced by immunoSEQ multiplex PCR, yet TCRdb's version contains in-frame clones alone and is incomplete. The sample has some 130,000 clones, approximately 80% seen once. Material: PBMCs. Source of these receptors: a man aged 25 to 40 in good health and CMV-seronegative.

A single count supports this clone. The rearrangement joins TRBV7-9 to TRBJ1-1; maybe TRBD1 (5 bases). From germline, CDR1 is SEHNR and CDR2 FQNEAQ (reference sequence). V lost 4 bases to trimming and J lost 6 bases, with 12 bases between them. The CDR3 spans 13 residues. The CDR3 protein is CASSSAGRAEAFF. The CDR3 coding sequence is TGTGCCAGCAGCTCAGCAGGGAGGGCTGAAGCTTTCTTT.

The CDR3 nucleotides read TGTGCCAGCAGTGAACCTCGTTACGAGCAGTACTTC. It specifies CASSEPRYEQYF. This chain joins TRBV2 and TRBJ2-7, with D hard to call. The CDR3 extends over 12 amino acids. The germline V and J ends were trimmed by 2 bases and 4 bases, with 6 bases remaining between them. CDR1 SNHLY and CDR2 FYNNEI come from the germline V gene.

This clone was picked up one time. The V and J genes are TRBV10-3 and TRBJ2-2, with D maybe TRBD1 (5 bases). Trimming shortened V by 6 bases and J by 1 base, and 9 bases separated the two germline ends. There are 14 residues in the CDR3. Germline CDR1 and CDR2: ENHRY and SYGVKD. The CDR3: CAIRRGGNTGELFF. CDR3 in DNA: TGTGCCATCAGAAGGGGTGGGAACACCGGGGAGCTGTTTTTT.

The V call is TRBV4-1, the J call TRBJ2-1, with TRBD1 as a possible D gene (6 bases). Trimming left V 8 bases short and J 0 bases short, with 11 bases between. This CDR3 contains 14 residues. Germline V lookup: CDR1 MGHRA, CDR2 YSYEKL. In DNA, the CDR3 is TGCGCCAGCGCGAGGGGGAGCTCCTACAATGAGCAGTTCTTC. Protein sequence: CASARGSSYNEQFF.

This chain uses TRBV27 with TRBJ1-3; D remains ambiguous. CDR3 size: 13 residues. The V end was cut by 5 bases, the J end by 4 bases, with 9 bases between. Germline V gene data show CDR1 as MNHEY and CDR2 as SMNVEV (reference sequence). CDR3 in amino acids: CASSPLLGNTIYF. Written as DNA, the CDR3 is TGTGCCAGCAGTCCCCTTTTGGGAAACACCATATATTTT.

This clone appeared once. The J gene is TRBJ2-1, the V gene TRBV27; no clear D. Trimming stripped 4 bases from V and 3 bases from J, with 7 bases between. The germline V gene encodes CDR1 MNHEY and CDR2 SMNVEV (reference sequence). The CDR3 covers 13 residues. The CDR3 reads CASSSADYNEQFF. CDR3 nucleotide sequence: TGTGCCAGCAGTTCTGCGGACTACAATGAGCAGTTCTTC.

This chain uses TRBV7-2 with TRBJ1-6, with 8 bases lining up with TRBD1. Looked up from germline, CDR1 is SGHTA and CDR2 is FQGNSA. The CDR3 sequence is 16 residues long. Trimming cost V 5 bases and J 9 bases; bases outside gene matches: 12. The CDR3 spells CASSGADRGLSSPLHF. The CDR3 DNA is TGTGCCAGCAGCGGGGCAGACAGGGGACTATCTTCACCCCTCCACTTT. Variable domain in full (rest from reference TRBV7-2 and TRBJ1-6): GAGVSQSPSNKVTEKGKDVELRCDPISGHTALYWYRQSLGQGLEFLIYFQGNSAPDKSGLPSDRFSAERTGGSVSTLTIQRTQQEDSAVYLCASSGADRGLSSPLHFGNGTRLTVT.

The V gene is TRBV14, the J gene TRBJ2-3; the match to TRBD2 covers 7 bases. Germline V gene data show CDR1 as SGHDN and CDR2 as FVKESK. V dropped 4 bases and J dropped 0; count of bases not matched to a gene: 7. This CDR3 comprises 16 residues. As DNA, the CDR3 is TGTGCCAGCAGCCGCACGCTAGCGGCTAGCACAGATACGCAGTATTTT. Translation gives CASSRTLAASTDTQYF.

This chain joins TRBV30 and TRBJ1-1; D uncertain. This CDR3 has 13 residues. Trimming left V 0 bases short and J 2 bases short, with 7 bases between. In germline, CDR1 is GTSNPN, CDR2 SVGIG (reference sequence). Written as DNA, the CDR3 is TGTGCCTGGAGTGTACACAGCAACACTGAAGCTTTCTTT. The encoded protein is CAWSVHSNTEAFF.

The CDR3: CASSQEVGVLYEQYF. The CDR3 DNA is TGCGCCAGCAGCCAAGAAGTAGGGGTCCTCTACGAGCAGTACTTC. The gene calls are TRBV4-3 and TRBJ2-7; D might be TRBD1 (5 bases). The V end was cut by 0 bases, the J end by 3 bases, with 12 bases between. The CDR3 sequence is 15 residues long. Germline V gives CDR1 LGHNA, CDR2 YSLEER.

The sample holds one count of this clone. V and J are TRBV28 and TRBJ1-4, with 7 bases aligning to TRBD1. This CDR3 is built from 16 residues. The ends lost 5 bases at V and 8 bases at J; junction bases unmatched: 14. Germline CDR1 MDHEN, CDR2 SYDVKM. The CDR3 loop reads CASSGPSQGIGEKLFF. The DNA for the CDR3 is TGTGCCAGCAGTGGGCCCTCACAGGGGATTGGGGAAAAACTGTTTTTT. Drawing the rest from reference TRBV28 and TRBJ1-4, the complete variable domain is DVKVTQSSRYLVKRTGEKVFLECVQDMDHENMFWYRQDPGLGLRLIYFSYDVKMKEKGDIPEGYSVSREKKERFSLILESASTNQTSMYLCASSGPSQGIGEKLFFGSGTQLSVL.